This is a list of T cell receptor beta chains from one sample in a study of Graves' ophthalmopathy and Graves' hyperthyroidism. TCRdb reprocessed the multiplex PCR reads with MiXCR, giving one entry per CDR3 protein. The sample has 900,000 to 1,200,000 distinct CDR3 sequences, about two fifths seen once. Sequenced sample: peripheral blood or thyroid tissue (not recorded which). The receptors derive from an adult man with Graves' hyperthyroidism. The CDR3 runs from the conserved cysteine through the conserved F or W. D genes are given only for firm matches. Clone size is shown for a subset of rows, as once, few, many or a class of expanded clone.

J gene: TRBJ2-6; D gene: TRBD1; clone size: once; V gene: TRBV15; CDR3 DNA: TGTGCCACCAGCAAAGACAGGGAAACCGGGGCCAACGTCCTGACTTTC; CDR3 protein: CATSKDRETGANVLTF
J gene: TRBJ1-5; D gene: .; clone size: many; V gene: TRBV7-9; CDR3 DNA: TGTGCCAGCAGCTTCAATGGACCGGGTCAGCCCCAGCATTTT; CDR3 protein: CASSFNGPGQPQHF
J gene: TRBJ2-7; D gene: TRBD1; clone size: many; V gene: TRBV10-3; CDR3 DNA: TGTGCCATCAACCCGACAGGGGGAGTCTACGAGCAGTACTTC; CDR3 protein: CAINPTGGVYEQYF
J gene: TRBJ2-3; D gene: .; clone size: few; V gene: TRBV19; CDR3 DNA: TGTGCCAGTAGTATAAACCGAGGGGGAGGCACAGATACGCAGTATTTT; CDR3 protein: CASSINRGGGTDTQYF
J gene: TRBJ2-5; D gene: .; clone size: few; V gene: TRBV7-9; CDR3 DNA: TGTGCCAGCAGGGCCCGGGACTCCCAAGAGACCCAGTACTTC; CDR3 protein: CASRARDSQETQYF
J gene: TRBJ2-7; D gene: TRBD2; clone size: few; V gene: TRBV4-3; CDR3 DNA: TGCGCCAGCAGCCAAGACGGGGGGATCAGCGAGCAGTACTTC; CDR3 protein: CASSQDGGISEQYF
J gene: TRBJ2-3; D gene: .; clone size: .; V gene: TRBV20-1; CDR3 DNA: TGCAGTGCCTGGGCCCACACAGATACGCAGTATTTT; CDR3 protein: CSAWAHTDTQYF
J gene: TRBJ2-7; D gene: .; clone size: .; V gene: TRBV5-1; CDR3 DNA: TGCGCCAGCAGCTTGTCCCTACCTCCTTACGAGCAGTACTTC; CDR3 protein: CASSLSLPPYEQYF
J gene: TRBJ1-6; D gene: TRBD1; clone size: .; V gene: TRBV10-3; CDR3 DNA: TGTGCCATCAGTCGACAGGGCTATAATTCACCCCTCCACTTT; CDR3 protein: CAISRQGYNSPLHF
J gene: TRBJ1-1; D gene: TRBD1; clone size: many; V gene: TRBV27; CDR3 DNA: TGTGCCAGCATCCCTGAGACAGGGACGAAGGGCAACACTGAAGCTTTCTTT; CDR3 protein: CASIPETGTKGNTEAFF
J gene: TRBJ2-7; D gene: .; clone size: many; V gene: TRBV7-2; CDR3 DNA: TGTGCCAGCAGCTCCTTTGGCGACGAGCAGTACTTC; CDR3 protein: CASSSFGDEQYF
J gene: TRBJ2-7; D gene: .; clone size: few; V gene: TRBV7-9; CDR3 DNA: TGTGCCAGCAGCCGAACCTTTTTAGGGATTTACGAGCAGTACTTC; CDR3 protein: CASSRTFLGIYEQYF
J gene: TRBJ2-7; D gene: .; clone size: .; V gene: TRBV7-2; CDR3 DNA: TGTGCCAGCAGCTTGTACCAGAGCACCTACGAGCACTACTTC; CDR3 protein: CASSLYQSTYEHYF
J gene: TRBJ2-2; D gene: .; clone size: .; V gene: TRBV24-1; CDR3 DNA: TGCGCCACCAGTGATTTTGGAGGGGGCTCCGGGGAGCTGTTTTTT; CDR3 protein: CATSDFGGGSGELFF
J gene: TRBJ2-7; D gene: .; clone size: .; V gene: TRBV24-1; CDR3 DNA: TGTGCCACCAGTGACCGCAGGTCCTACGAGCAGTACTTC; CDR3 protein: CATSDRRSYEQYF
J gene: TRBJ2-5; D gene: .; clone size: many; V gene: TRBV12-3/TRBV12-4; CDR3 DNA: TGTGCCAGCAGCTTAGGAGGGAGGTCAGAGACCCAGTACTTC; CDR3 protein: CASSLGGRSETQYF
J gene: TRBJ1-3; D gene: .; clone size: .; V gene: TRBV15; CDR3 DNA: TGTGCCACCAGCAGACCCAGGGGACCTGGAAACACCATATATTTT; CDR3 protein: CATSRPRGPGNTIYF
J gene: TRBJ2-5; D gene: TRBD2; clone size: few; V gene: TRBV7-9; CDR3 DNA: TGTGCCAGCAGCTTAGGGTTTAGCGGGATTGAGACCCAGTACTTC; CDR3 protein: CASSLGFSGIETQYF
J gene: TRBJ2-2; D gene: TRBD2; clone size: many; V gene: TRBV10-3; CDR3 DNA: TGTGCCATCAGCGAGAGGACTAGCGGGAGCACCGGGGAGCTGTTTTTT; CDR3 protein: CAISERTSGSTGELFF
J gene: TRBJ2-7; D gene: .; clone size: many; V gene: TRBV5-1; CDR3 DNA: TGCGCCAGCAGCTACGGGACATACTCCTACGAGCAGTACTTC; CDR3 protein: CASSYGTYSYEQYF
J gene: TRBJ1-1; D gene: TRBD1; clone size: few; V gene: TRBV4-3; CDR3 DNA: TGCGCCAGCAGCCATAAGAAGACAGGGGACGCTTTCTTT; CDR3 protein: CASSHKKTGDAFF
J gene: TRBJ1-4; D gene: .; clone size: few; V gene: TRBV6-5; CDR3 DNA: TGTGCCAGCAGGAGACAGGCCCCGGATGAAAAACTGTTTTTT; CDR3 protein: CASRRQAPDEKLFF
J gene: TRBJ1-1; D gene: .; clone size: once; V gene: TRBV7-9; CDR3 DNA: TGTGCCAGCAGCTTAGTGAACACTGAAGATTTCTTT; CDR3 protein: CASSLVNTEDFF
J gene: TRBJ1-2; D gene: .; clone size: .; V gene: TRBV19; CDR3 DNA: TGTGCCAGTACTACGGACGGAACCTTCATCTATGGCTACACCTTC; CDR3 protein: CASTTDGTFIYGYTF
J gene: TRBJ1-1; D gene: TRBD1; clone size: many; V gene: TRBV5-1; CDR3 DNA: TGCGCCAGCAGCTTAGGGACAGTTCTCGAGAACACTGAAGCTTTCTTT; CDR3 protein: CASSLGTVLENTEAFF
J gene: TRBJ2-5; D gene: .; clone size: many; V gene: TRBV20-1; CDR3 DNA: TGCAGTGGCCCAACTACCCAAGAGACCCAGTACTTC; CDR3 protein: CSGPTTQETQYF
J gene: TRBJ2-7; D gene: TRBD1; clone size: many; V gene: TRBV5-1; CDR3 DNA: TGCGCCAGCAGCCTCAGGGGGCCCCACGAGCAGTACTTC; CDR3 protein: CASSLRGPHEQYF
J gene: TRBJ1-6; D gene: .; clone size: .; V gene: TRBV2; CDR3 DNA: TGTGCCAGCTCAACGGGGAGAAATTCACCCCTCCACTTT; CDR3 protein: CASSTGRNSPLHF
J gene: TRBJ2-2; D gene: TRBD1; clone size: .; V gene: TRBV5-1; CDR3 DNA: TGCGCCAGCAGCTCCGGGACAGGGGTTAACACCGGGGAGCTGTTTTTT; CDR3 protein: CASSSGTGVNTGELFF
J gene: TRBJ2-7; D gene: .; clone size: many; V gene: TRBV19; CDR3 DNA: TGTGCCAGTAGTATAGATCTGGGCAGCTACGAGCAGTACTTC; CDR3 protein: CASSIDLGSYEQYF
J gene: TRBJ2-2; D gene: TRBD1; clone size: many; V gene: TRBV29-1; CDR3 DNA: TGCAGCGTTGAAGATAGTAGTCAGGGGGTAGCCGGGGAGCTGTTTTTT; CDR3 protein: CSVEDSSQGVAGELFF
J gene: TRBJ2-5; D gene: TRBD2; clone size: .; V gene: TRBV5-8; CDR3 DNA: TGTGCCAGCACCCCGCGGCCTAGCGGGGGGGCCTACGAGACCCAGTACTTC; CDR3 protein: CASTPRPSGGAYETQYF
J gene: TRBJ1-4; D gene: TRBD1; clone size: many; V gene: TRBV10-3; CDR3 DNA: TGTGCCACCTCCAAAACAGGGGGGAGGGCAACTAATGAAAAACTGTTTTTT; CDR3 protein: CATSKTGGRATNEKLFF
J gene: TRBJ1-6; D gene: .; clone size: .; V gene: TRBV13; CDR3 DNA: TGTGCCAGCAGCTTAGGTGAGGGCTCCTATAATTCACCCCTCCACTTT; CDR3 protein: CASSLGEGSYNSPLHF
J gene: TRBJ2-7; D gene: .; clone size: many; V gene: TRBV5-5; CDR3 DNA: TGTGCCAGCAGCCTCGACAGGCCCGCAGGGCAGTACTTC; CDR3 protein: CASSLDRPAGQYF
J gene: TRBJ1-2; D gene: TRBD1; clone size: .; V gene: TRBV6-5; CDR3 DNA: TGTGCCAGCAGTTACTCGGGGACAGGACGGAACTATGGCTACACCTTC; CDR3 protein: CASSYSGTGRNYGYTF
J gene: TRBJ2-5; D gene: .; clone size: .; V gene: TRBV10-3; CDR3 DNA: TGTGCCATCAGTGGAACCCTAGAAATCGGAGAGACCCAGTACTTC; CDR3 protein: CAISGTLEIGETQYF
J gene: TRBJ2-7; D gene: TRBD2; clone size: .; V gene: TRBV24-1; CDR3 DNA: TGTGCCACCAGTGATTCCGGGGCTAGCGGGGGGGAGCAGTACTTC; CDR3 protein: CATSDSGASGGEQYF
J gene: TRBJ2-7; D gene: .; clone size: many; V gene: TRBV12-3/TRBV12-4; CDR3 DNA: TGTGCCAGCAGTTGGGCAGGGGCCCGGGGGGACGAGCAGTACTTC; CDR3 protein: CASSWAGARGDEQYF
J gene: TRBJ1-6; D gene: .; clone size: .; V gene: TRBV7-9; CDR3 DNA: TGTGCCAGCAGTTTGACACCCGCTTCGTCACCCCTCCACTTT; CDR3 protein: CASSLTPASSPLHF